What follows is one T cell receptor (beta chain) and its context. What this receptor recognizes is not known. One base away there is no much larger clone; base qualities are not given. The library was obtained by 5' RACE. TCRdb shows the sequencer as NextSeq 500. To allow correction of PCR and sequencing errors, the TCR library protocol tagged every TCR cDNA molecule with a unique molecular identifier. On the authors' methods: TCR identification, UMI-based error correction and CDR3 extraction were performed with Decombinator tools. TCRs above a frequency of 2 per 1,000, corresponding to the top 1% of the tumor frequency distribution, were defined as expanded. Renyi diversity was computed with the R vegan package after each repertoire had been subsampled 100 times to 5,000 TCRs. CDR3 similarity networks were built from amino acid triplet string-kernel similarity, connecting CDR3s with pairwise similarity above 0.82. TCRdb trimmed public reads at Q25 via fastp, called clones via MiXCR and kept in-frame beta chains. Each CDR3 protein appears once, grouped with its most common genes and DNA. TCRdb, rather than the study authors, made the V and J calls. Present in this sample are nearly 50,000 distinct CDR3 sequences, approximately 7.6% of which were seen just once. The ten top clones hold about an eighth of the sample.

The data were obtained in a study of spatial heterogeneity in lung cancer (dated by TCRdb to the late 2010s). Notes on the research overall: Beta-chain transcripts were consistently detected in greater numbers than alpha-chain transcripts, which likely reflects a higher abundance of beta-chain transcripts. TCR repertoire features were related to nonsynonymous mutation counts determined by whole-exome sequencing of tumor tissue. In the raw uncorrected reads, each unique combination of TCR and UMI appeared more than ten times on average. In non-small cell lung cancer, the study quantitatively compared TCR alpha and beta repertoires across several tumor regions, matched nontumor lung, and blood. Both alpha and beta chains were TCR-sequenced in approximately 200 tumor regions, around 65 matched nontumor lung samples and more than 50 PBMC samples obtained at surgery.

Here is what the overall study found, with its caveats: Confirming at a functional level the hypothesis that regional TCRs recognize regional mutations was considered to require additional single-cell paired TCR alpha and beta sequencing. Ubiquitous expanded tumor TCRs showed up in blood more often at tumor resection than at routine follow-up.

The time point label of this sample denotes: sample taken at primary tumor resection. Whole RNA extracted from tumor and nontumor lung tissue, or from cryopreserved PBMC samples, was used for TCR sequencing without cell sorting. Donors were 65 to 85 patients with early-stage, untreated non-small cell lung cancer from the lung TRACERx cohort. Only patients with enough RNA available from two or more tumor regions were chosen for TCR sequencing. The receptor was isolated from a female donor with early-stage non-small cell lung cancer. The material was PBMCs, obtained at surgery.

The DNA is as follows: TGTGCCAGCAGCCTAGAGGCTAGCGGGGGCCCCCAAGAGACCCAGTACTTC. It specifies CASSLEASGGPQETQYF. This chain joins TRBV9 to TRBJ2-5, and 10 junction bases match TRBD2. V has 4 bases trimmed and J has 1 base trimmed; junction bases matching no gene number 10. For CDR1 and CDR2, the germline V gene lists SGDLS and YYNGEE. The CDR3, cysteine through phenylalanine, is 17 amino acids long. Here the CDR3 DNA is all that survives: 51 bases in frame from base 1.